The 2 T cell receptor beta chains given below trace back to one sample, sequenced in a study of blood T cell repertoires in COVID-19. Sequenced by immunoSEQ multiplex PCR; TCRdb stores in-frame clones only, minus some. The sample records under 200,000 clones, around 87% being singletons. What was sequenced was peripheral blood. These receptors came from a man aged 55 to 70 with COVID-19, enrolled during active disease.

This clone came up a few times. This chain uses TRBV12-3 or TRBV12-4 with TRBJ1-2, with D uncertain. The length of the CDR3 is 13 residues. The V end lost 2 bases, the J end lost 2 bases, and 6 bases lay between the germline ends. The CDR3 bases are TGTGCCAGCAGTTTATCAGAAAACTATGGCTACACCTTC. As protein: CASSLSENYGYTF.

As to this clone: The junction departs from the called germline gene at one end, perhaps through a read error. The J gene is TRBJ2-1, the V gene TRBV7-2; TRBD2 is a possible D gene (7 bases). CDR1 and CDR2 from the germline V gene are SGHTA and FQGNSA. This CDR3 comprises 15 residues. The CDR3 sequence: CASNLPGGSYNEQFF. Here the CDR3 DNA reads TGTGCCAGCAACTTACCGGGGGGCTCGTACAATGAGCAGTTCTTC.